This T cell receptor (beta chain) originates from a study of technical replicates of blood from several donors (TCRdb year 2017). CDR1 and CDR2, per the germline V gene, are SGHRS and YFSETQ. CDR3 length: 16 amino acids, cysteine to phenylalanine. Only CDR3 DNA is held: 48 bases, read in frame from base 1. Trimmed from V: 5 bases; trimmed from J: 0 bases; junction bases lacking a gene match: 9. With regard to this clone: Its recognized antigen is unknown. No clone much larger than this one lies a single base away; base qualities are absent.

Library prep was done by the immunoSEQ multiplex PCR assay. The source is immuneACCESS, and TCRdb retained only in-frame sequences with V and J called. Part of the clones is not carried over; for the studies checked, unresolved V genes explain less than half of this, and the remainder is unexplained. This sample comprises 50,000 to 80,000 clones, 75% to 90% of them detected only once. Over 4.5% of the sample rests with the top ten. This clonotype originated in a human donor in good health. Some clones in this sample may be carry-over from other donors' samples. Recombination linked TRBV5-1 to TRBJ1-2, with 8 junctional bases fitting TRBD1. Material for sequencing was PBMCs. In nucleotide form, the sequence is TGCGCCAGCAGTAGGAGGACAGGGTTTGCTAACTATGGCTACACCTTC. This is translated as CASSRRTGFANYGYTF.